The rows below give T cell receptor beta chains drawn from one sample of a study of Tregs in tolerant kidney transplant recipients. The table came from immunoSEQ multiplex PCR; TCRdb's copy has only in-frame clones and leaves some out. Of about 87,000 clones detected, roughly 93% appear once; the ten largest clones hold around 0.45%. The sequences come from CD4+ T cells from blood, collected before the transplant. Receptor source: a human donor who received a combined kidney and bone marrow transplant. The CDR3 runs from the conserved cysteine through the conserved F or W. D genes are given only for firm matches. Some rows have no size entry. The others give once, few or many, or a class for an expanded clone.

v_gene,j_gene,d_gene,abundance,CDR3nt,CDR3aa
TRBV2,TRBJ1-4,TRBD1,.,TGTGCCAGCAGTTCACAGGGGGCGTCTGAAAAACTGTTTTTT,CASSSQGASEKLFF
TRBV5-1,TRBJ1-6,.,.,TGCGCCAGCAGCTTAAAACAGGATTCCCCCCTCCACTTT,CASSLKQDSPLHF
TRBV4-2,TRBJ1-2,.,.,TGTGCCAGCAGCTACAGTCGGACAGAAACTAACTATGGCTACACCTTC,CASSYSRTETNYGYTF
TRBV14,TRBJ2-7,.,.,TGTGCCAGCAGCCAACAGATCTTGGTAAACGAGCAGTACTTC,CASSQQILVNEQYF
TRBV7-9,TRBJ1-1,TRBD1,.,TGTGCCAGCAGCTCTCCGGGACAGGTGCCGAAGAACACTGAAGCTTTCTTT,CASSSPGQVPKNTEAFF
TRBV11-1,TRBJ1-1,TRBD1,.,TGTGCCAGCAGCTCCAACAGGGGGTACGCTGAAGCTTTCTTT,CASSSNRGYAEAFF
TRBV7-2,TRBJ2-7,.,.,TGTGCCAGCAGCTTAACGAGATACTACGAGCAGTACTTC,CASSLTRYYEQYF
TRBV5-1,TRBJ1-3,.,.,TGCGCCAGCAGCTTACAGGGCTCTGGAAACACCATATATTTT,CASSLQGSGNTIYF
TRBV14,TRBJ2-7,.,.,TGTGCCAGCAGCCGGCTTGGTTTCTACGAGCAGTACTTC,CASSRLGFYEQYF
TRBV9,TRBJ1-3,TRBD1,.,TGTGCCAGCAGCGCGCAGGAGGGACAGACCATATATTTT,CASSAQEGQTIYF
TRBV27,TRBJ2-7,TRBD1,.,TGTGCCAGCAGTCGAGGGGGCAGGCAATACGAGCAGTACTTC,CASSRGGRQYEQYF
TRBV5-6,TRBJ2-7,TRBD2,once,TGTGCCAGCAGCCTCGGGACTAAATCCTCCTACGAGCAGTACTTC,CASSLGTKSSYEQYF
TRBV19,TRBJ1-4,TRBD1,.,TGTGCCAGTACCAACCCCCAGGGGGCGGAAAAACTGTTTTTT,CASTNPQGAEKLFF
TRBV7-2,TRBJ2-7,TRBD2,.,TGTGCCAGCAGCTTAGTAGCGGGGGGTTCCTACGAGCAGTACTTC,CASSLVAGGSYEQYF
TRBV7-9,TRBJ1-1,TRBD1,.,TGTGCCAGCAGCCCCCCCCTTTTCAGGGGGGACACTGAAGCTTTCTTT,CASSPPLFRGDTEAFF
TRBV30,TRBJ2-2,.,.,TGTGCCTGGAGTCAGGGTCAACTAAACACCGGGGAGCTGTTTTTT,CAWSQGQLNTGELFF
TRBV10-3,TRBJ1-4,TRBD1,few,TGTGCCATCAGCGTGACAGGGGCTAATGAAAAACTGTTTTTT,CAISVTGANEKLFF
TRBV9,TRBJ1-5,.,.,TGTGCCAGCAGCGTAGGTGGAGGGTGGGGGCAGCCCCAGCATTTT,CASSVGGGWGQPQHF
TRBV5-1,TRBJ1-2,TRBD1,.,TGCGCCAGCAGTTGGGACAGCTATGGCTACACCTTC,CASSWDSYGYTF
TRBV5-1,TRBJ2-7,.,.,TGCGCCAGCAGCTTGTACACAGATTCAAAGTTCTCCTACGAGCAGTACTTC,CASSLYTDSKFSYEQYF
TRBV29-1,TRBJ2-7,TRBD1,.,TGCAGCGTTGAAGATTGGGAAACAGGGGACCGTTACGAGCAGTACTTC,CSVEDWETGDRYEQYF
TRBV6-1,TRBJ1-2,.,.,TGTGCCTCCGTAGACAGTTCTAACTATGGCTACACCTTC,CASVDSSNYGYTF
TRBV28,TRBJ2-7,.,.,TGTGCCAGCAGTCCTCTCAGGGAGCAGTACTTC,CASSPLREQYF
TRBV28,TRBJ1-2,.,.,TGTGCCAGCAGTCGCCCCGGGGTCAGTAGCTACACCTTC,CASSRPGVSSYTF
TRBV11-1,TRBJ2-7,.,.,TGTGCCAGCAGCTCTTGGAGCTTCTCCTACGAGCAGTACTTC,CASSSWSFSYEQYF
TRBV19,TRBJ1-1,.,.,TGTGCCAGTAGTTTGGCTTCCAGCGAGGGGAACACTGAAGCTTTCTTT,CASSLASSEGNTEAFF
TRBV5-5,TRBJ1-1,.,once,TGTGCCAGCACCATACAGGGCCAGAACACTGAAGCTTTCTTT,CASTIQGQNTEAFF
TRBV19,TRBJ2-7,TRBD1,.,TGTGCCAGTAGTAGTTCGGGACAGGCTGAGCAGTACTTC,CASSSSGQAEQYF
TRBV4-2,TRBJ2-5,TRBD1,.,TGTGCCAGCAGCCAAGTACGGACAGGGCCCGAGACCCAGTACTTC,CASSQVRTGPETQYF
TRBV7-2,TRBJ2-1,.,.,TGTGCCAGCAGCTTAGGGGGGGGCGCCACACGCTCCTACAATGAGCAGTTCTTC,CASSLGGGATRSYNEQFF
TRBV18,TRBJ1-4,.,.,TGTGCCAGCTCAACGACAGGAGCTGGTAATGAAAAACTGTTTTTT,CASSTTGAGNEKLFF
TRBV19,TRBJ2-1,TRBD2,.,TGTGCCAGTAGTATAGATCGGGCTAGCGGGACGCAGTTCTTC,CASSIDRASGTQFF
TRBV14,TRBJ2-2,TRBD2,.,TGTGCCAGCAGCCTGCGTAGCGGGGGGGGCACCGGGGAGCTGTTTTTT,CASSLRSGGGTGELFF
TRBV10-3,TRBJ1-2,TRBD1,.,TGTGCCATCAATTCGCCAGGGGGAGATAACTATGGCTACACCTTC,CAINSPGGDNYGYTF
TRBV7-2,TRBJ2-3,.,once,TGTGCCAGCAGCTTAGTCTTTTCCACAGATACGCAGTATTTT,CASSLVFSTDTQYF
TRBV15,TRBJ2-3,TRBD2,.,TGTGCCACCAGCAGGGGGACTAGCGGGGTCACAGATACGCAGTATTTT,CATSRGTSGVTDTQYF